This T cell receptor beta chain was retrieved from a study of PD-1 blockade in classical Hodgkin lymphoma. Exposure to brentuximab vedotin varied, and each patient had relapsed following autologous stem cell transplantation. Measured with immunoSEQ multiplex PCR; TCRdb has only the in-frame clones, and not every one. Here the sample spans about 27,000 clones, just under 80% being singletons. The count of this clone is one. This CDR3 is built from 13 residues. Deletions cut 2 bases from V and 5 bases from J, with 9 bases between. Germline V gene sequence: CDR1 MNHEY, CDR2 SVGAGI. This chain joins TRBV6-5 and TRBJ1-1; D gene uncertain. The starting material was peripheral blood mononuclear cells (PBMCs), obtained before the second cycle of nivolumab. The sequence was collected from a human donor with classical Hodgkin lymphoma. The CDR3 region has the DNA TGTGCCAGCAGTTACGGTACGGGTACTGAAGCTTTCTTT. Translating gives CASSYGTGTEAFF.